The 3 T cell receptor beta chains below were found in one sample sequenced in a study of blood T cell repertoires in COVID-19. Sequencing was performed with immunoSEQ multiplex PCR; in TCRdb, only in-frame clones are kept and a portion is missing. The sample contains 300,000 to 350,000 clones, less than 90% of which appear only once. Sequencing was carried out using PBMCs or T cells enriched from blood (not recorded which). These receptor sequences come from a woman in her 30s who had recovered from COVID-19.

This chain uses TRBV23-1 with TRBJ2-5; the match to TRBD2 covers 9 bases. TRBV23-1 falls under the ORF class, with uncertain function. The CDR3 has 15 amino acids. With V trimmed by 5 bases and J by 1 base, 5 bases remained unmatched. This chain's CDR3 is CASSSREGSQETQYF. The DNA for the CDR3 is TGCGCCAGCAGTTCGCGGGAGGGAAGCCAAGAGACCCAGTACTTC.

The chain uses TRBV29-1 and TRBJ2-2, with TRBD2 as a possible D gene (6 bases). Per the germline V gene, CDR1 is SQVTM and CDR2 is ANQGSEA. The CDR3 has 14 residues. V shed 7 bases and J shed 0 bases, with 12 bases lying between them. The CDR3 loop is CSAEEGTNTGELFF. The CDR3 coding sequence is TGCAGCGCCGAGGAGGGGACGAACACCGGGGAGCTGTTTTTT.

The chain joins TRBV18 to TRBJ2-7; no definite D call. V lost 3 bases to trimming and J lost 2 bases, with 11 bases between them. Per germline, CDR1 KGHSH and CDR2 LQKENI. The CDR3 contains 14 residues. The CDR3 nucleotides read TGTGCCAGCTCACCTTTGGTCAGGCCCTACGAGCAGTACTTC. It translates to CASSPLVRPYEQYF.